One and the same sample provided the 3 T cell receptor beta chains below, sequenced in a study of monozygotic twins with inflammatory bowel disease. TCRdb reprocessed the 5' RACE reads; each CDR3 protein has one entry and no DNA is given. This table lists tens of thousands of distinct CDR3 sequences. The sample was blood. These TCRs come from a human donor with ulcerative colitis or Crohn's disease, or a healthy co-twin of an affected twin (not recorded which).

V and J are TRBV12-3 or TRBV12-4 and TRBJ1-3; the D call of TRBD1 rests on TCRdb alone, since no DNA is present to check it. This CDR3 spans 16 amino acids. Here the CDR3 reads CAHLFPPQGSRATITF.

J is TRBJ2-1 and V is TRBV29-1; lacking DNA, the TRBD2 call made by TCRdb goes unchecked. This CDR3 contains 16 residues. Germline CDR1 SQVTM, CDR2 ANQGSEA. The CDR3 sequence is CSVEKGRSGPHNEQFF.

The chain uses TRBV5-1 and TRBJ2-7; TCRdb's assignment of TRBD1 cannot be checked, as there is no DNA. Germline V lookup: CDR1 SGHRS, CDR2 YFSETQ. The CDR3 is made up of 15 amino acids. Here the CDR3 reads CASSLPTGGDDEQYF.